Sequencing of this T cell receptor (beta chain) was carried out in a study of blood T cell repertoires in COVID-19. Study-wide context: T cells, B-cell-depleted T cells, or PBMCs provided the cDNA or gDNA that served as material.

V trimming: 5 bases; J trimming: 2 bases; junction bases outside the gene matches: 3. The germline CDR1 and CDR2 sequences are LNHDA and SQIVND (reference sequence). The CDR3 length is 13 residues. Seattle cases were enrolled at active infection and followed longitudinally. The assay was immunoSEQ multiplex PCR, and TCRdb's table has in-frame clones only and misses some. Seen here are roughly 160,000 clones, around 87% observed once, and the top ten hold 2.5%. The sample was peripheral blood. The J gene is TRBJ2-7, the V gene TRBV19; TRBD1 agrees at 7 bases. This TCR was sampled from a woman older than 75 with COVID-19, enrolled during active disease. The DNA of the CDR3 is TGTGCCAGTAGTGTCGGACAGGCCTACGAGCAGTACTTC. This encodes CASSVGQAYEQYF.